This T cell receptor beta chain was identified during a study of CD8+CD57+ T cells in acquired aplastic anemia. Overall study results and limits: The same twenty-nine CD8+ CDR3 sequences occurred in patients and in controls.

In the case of this clonotype: The target antigen is unknown.

Genomic DNA templated the TCR beta VDJ and CDR3 profiling. TCRdb itself ran the reads through MiXCR, one entry per CDR3 protein. The sample includes roughly 160,000 distinct CDR3 sequences, just under 65% of them seen just once. The V and J ends lost 4 bases and 4 bases, in that order; junction bases with no gene match: 6. CDR3 length equals 15 residues. Germline assignment: CDR1 WNHNN and CDR2 SYGVQD (reference sequence). The chain has TRBV10-1 and TRBJ2-1; 8 nucleotides agree with TRBD1. This clonotype was sampled from a human donor in good health. Material for sequencing was sorted CD4+, CD8+, or CD8+CD57+ T cells (not recorded which) from PBMCs. The CDR3 coding sequence is TGCGCCAGCAGTGCAGGGGGCTCCCTTTACAATGAGCAGTTCTTC. As protein: CASSAGGSLYNEQFF.